This T cell receptor (beta chain) was identified in a study of blood T cells in healthy people across ages. Through a sample-barcoded 5' primer and a J-beta primer mix, a second PCR was run for about 6 to 11 cycles. TCRdb fed the 5' RACE reads into MiXCR, producing one record per CDR3 protein. The sample yields roughly 1,300,000 distinct CDR3 sequences, 45% to 70% seen once. V lost 3 bases and J 5 bases, leaving 16 bases between the germline ends. Germline-derived CDR1 and CDR2 are DFQATT and SNEGSKA (reference sequence). CDR3 length: 14 residues. The clonotype comes from a man aged 18 to 29 in good health. The specimen was blood. This chain connects TRBV20-1 to TRBJ1-1; D gene ambiguous. In DNA, the CDR3 is TGCAGTGCTAGGACCCCTGGTAGAGCGACTGAAGCTTTCTTT. Translating gives CSARTPGRATEAFF.